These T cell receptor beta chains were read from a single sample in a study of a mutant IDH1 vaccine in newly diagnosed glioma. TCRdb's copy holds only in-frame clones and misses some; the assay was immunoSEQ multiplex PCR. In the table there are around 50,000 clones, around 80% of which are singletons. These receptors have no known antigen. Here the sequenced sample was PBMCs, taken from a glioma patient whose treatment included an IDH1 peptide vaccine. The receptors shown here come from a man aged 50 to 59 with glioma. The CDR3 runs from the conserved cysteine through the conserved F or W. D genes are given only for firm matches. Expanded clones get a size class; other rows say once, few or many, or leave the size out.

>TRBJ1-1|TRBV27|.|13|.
CASGRTGNTEAFF
TGTGCCAGCGGGCGGACGGGTAACACTGAAGCTTTCTTT
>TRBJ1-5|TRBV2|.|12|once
CASRRGNQPQHF
TGTGCCAGCCGAAGGGGCAATCAGCCCCAGCATTTT
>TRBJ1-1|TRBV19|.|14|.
CASSIERLNTEAFF
TGTGCCAGTAGTATCGAGCGTTTGAACACTGAAGCTTTCTTT
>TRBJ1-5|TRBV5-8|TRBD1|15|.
CASSRLGQGAQPQHF
TGTGCCAGCAGCCGACTTGGACAGGGGGCGCAGCCCCAGCATTTT
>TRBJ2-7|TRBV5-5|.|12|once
CASSLEGQPQYF
TGTGCCAGCAGCTTGGAAGGGCAGCCGCAGTACTTC
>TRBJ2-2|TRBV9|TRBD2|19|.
CASSVAPLTSGGGTGELFF
TGTGCCAGCAGCGTAGCTCCCCTTACTAGCGGGGGGGGAACCGGGGAGCTGTTTTTT
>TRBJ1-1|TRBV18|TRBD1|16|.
CASSPNNGQGGTEAFF
TGTGCCAGCTCACCGAATAACGGACAGGGAGGGACTGAAGCTTTCTTT
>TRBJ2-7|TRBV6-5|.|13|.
CASTGYSSYEQYF
TGTGCCAGCACTGGTTACAGCTCCTACGAGCAGTACTTC
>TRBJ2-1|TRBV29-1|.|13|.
CSVPRDPYNEQFF
TGCAGCGTTCCCCGGGACCCCTACAATGAGCAGTTCTTC
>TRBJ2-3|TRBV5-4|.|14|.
CASSLGRDTNTQYF
TGTGCCAGCAGCTTGGGGCGGGACACAAATACGCAGTATTTT
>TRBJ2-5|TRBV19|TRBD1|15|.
CASSIGQGGSETQYF
TGTGCCAGTAGTATCGGACAGGGAGGATCTGAGACCCAGTACTTC
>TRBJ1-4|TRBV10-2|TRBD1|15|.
CASSPVGTGGLRLFF
TGCGCCAGCAGTCCTGTGGGGACAGGGGGATTGAGGCTGTTTTTT
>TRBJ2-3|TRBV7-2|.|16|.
CASSRPRAGRADTQYF
TGTGCCAGCAGCCGCCCCCGGGCGGGGCGGGCAGATACGCAGTATTTT
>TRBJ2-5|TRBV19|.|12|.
CASSDRRETQYF
TGTGCCAGTAGTGACCGAAGAGAGACCCAGTACTTC
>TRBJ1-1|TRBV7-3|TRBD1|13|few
CASSLDRDGKAFF
TGTGCCAGCAGCCTTGACAGGGACGGGAAAGCTTTCTTT
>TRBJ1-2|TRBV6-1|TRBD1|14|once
CASSAYYRDRGYTF
TGTGCCAGCAGCGCTTATTACCGGGACAGGGGGTACACCTTC
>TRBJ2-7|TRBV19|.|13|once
CASTAPDFYEQYF
TGTGCCAGCACGGCCCCGGATTTCTACGAGCAGTACTTC
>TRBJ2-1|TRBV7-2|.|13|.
CASSSIQGNEQFF
TGTGCCAGCAGTTCAATACAGGGTAACGAGCAGTTCTTC
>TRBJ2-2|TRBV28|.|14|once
CASSLTGNTGELFF
TGTGCCAGCAGCCTGACAGGGAACACCGGGGAGCTGTTTTTT
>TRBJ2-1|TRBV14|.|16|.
CASSQVKDSLYNEQFF
TGTGCCAGCAGCCAAGTCAAAGACAGCCTCTACAATGAGCAGTTCTTC
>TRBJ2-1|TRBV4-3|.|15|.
CASSPTDSYYNEQFF
TGCGCCAGCAGTCCTACCGACAGTTACTACAATGAGCAGTTCTTC
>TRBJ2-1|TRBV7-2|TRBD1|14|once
CASSTRDRVNEQFF
TGTGCCAGCAGCACCCGGGACAGGGTCAATGAGCAGTTCTTC
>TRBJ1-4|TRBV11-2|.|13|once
CASSFYRNEKLFF
TGTGCCAGCAGCTTCTACCGGAATGAAAAACTGTTTTTT
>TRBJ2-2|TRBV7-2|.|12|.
CASSPYTGELFF
TGTGCCAGTAGCCCTTACACCGGGGAGCTGTTTTTT
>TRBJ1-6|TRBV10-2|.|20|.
CASSDAPGIYLGVSNSPLHF
TGCGCCAGCAGTGACGCCCCAGGGATCTATTTGGGGGTTTCTAATTCACCCCTCCACTTT
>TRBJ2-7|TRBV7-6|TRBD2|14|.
CASSASGGLYEQYF
TGTGCCAGCAGCGCTAGCGGGGGCCTCTACGAGCAGTACTTC
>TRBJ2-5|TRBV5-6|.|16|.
CASSMWGGRGQETQYF
TGTGCCAGCTCCATGTGGGGGGGGAGGGGGCAAGAGACCCAGTACTTC
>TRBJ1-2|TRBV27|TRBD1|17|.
CASSLYGGQGTNYGYTF
TGTGCCAGCAGTTTATATGGCGGACAGGGGACCAACTATGGCTACACCTTC
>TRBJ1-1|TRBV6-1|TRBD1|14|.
CASSFRTGRTEAFF
TGTGCCAGCAGTTTCCGGACAGGGAGGACTGAAGCTTTCTTT
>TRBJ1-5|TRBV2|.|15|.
CASSDLDSRNQPQHF
TGTGCCAGCAGTGACTTAGACAGCAGAAATCAGCCCCAGCATTTT
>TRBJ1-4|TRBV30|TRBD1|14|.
CAWGTGTGNEKLFF
TGTGCCTGGGGAACCGGGACAGGGAATGAAAAACTGTTTTTT
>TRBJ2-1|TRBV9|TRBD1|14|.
CASTPGQAYNEQFF
TGTGCCAGCACCCCGGGACAGGCCTACAATGAGCAGTTCTTC
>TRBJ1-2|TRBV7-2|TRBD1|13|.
CASSLDRIYGYTF
TGTGCCAGCAGCTTGGACAGGATCTATGGCTACACCTTC
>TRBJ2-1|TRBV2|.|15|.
CASSEADGAYNEQFF
TGTGCCAGCAGTGAAGCCGACGGGGCCTACAATGAGCAGTTCTTC
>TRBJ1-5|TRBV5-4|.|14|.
CASSLEGINQPQHF
TGTGCCAGCAGCTTGGAAGGAATTAATCAGCCCCAGCATTTT
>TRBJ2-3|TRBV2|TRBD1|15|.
CASSPDRVQADTQYF
TGTGCCAGCAGTCCGGACAGGGTTCAAGCAGATACGCAGTATTTT